This T cell receptor (beta chain) was obtained from a study of cytomegalovirus exposure and HLA in healthy donors (dated by TCRdb to about 2017). In the study overall: An earlier analysis of some 500 of the donors reported more than 250 Gb of sequence data and 100 million to 130 million unique TCR beta sequences from about 179 million T cells. Roughly 300 gigabases of sequencing data and some 85 million unique TCR sequences were included in an early release covering 550 to 800 HLA-typed donors. Of the roughly 420 genotyped donors, roughly 80% were placed in the genetic ancestry cluster associated with self-reported Caucasian donors. The study aimed to test whether signatures of past pathogen exposure could be identified by cataloging public T cell receptors. Using immunosequencing, the study profiled T cell repertoires from around 670 subjects and related those repertoires to cytomegalovirus serostatus. Besides the first cohort of around 670 subjects, a separate validation cohort made up of 120 different subjects was used. To predict cytomegalovirus infection status, the study brought together high-throughput TCR immunosequencing, statistical association of individual TCRs with disease status, and machine learning. To study patterns of TCR occurrence, a later analysis re-analyzed previously published TCR beta repertoires from around 700 donors and added high-resolution HLA genotyping. Rather than drawing on any new phenotypic data, the later analysis identified candidate immune exposures from TCR beta sequences and the way those sequences occurred across donors. An earlier analysis of about 600 of the donors used high-throughput TCR beta sequencing to judge whether each TCR beta V gene segment behaved as functional or pseudogenic. Alongside the repertoire data, information on donor age, sex, ethnicity and CMV serostatus was compiled. A later genetic analysis used genome-wide SNP genotypes for about 55% of the 666 donors, treating that subset as a discovery cohort. All discovery cohort repertoires had been generated using a single sequencing platform. Both class I and class II loci were covered by HLA typing, at four-digit resolution. The number of donors typed differed by locus, with about 629-640 for A, B, C, DRB1 and DQB1, 522 for DQA1, 606 for DPA1, and approximately 470 for DPB1. Four or five DR-DQ haplotypes were handled as single units for association and clustering because linkage in the cohort was strong. On average, 235,054 unique TCR beta nucleotide sequences were sequenced per donor among 398 genotyped donors of the cohort, with about 17% of those sequences being non-productive.

Points the paper makes about the study in general: Strong co-occurrence of HLA alleles, especially DR and DQ, made assigning TCR associations to individual alleles difficult. In a later analysis, HLA-associated TCR beta chains were found to be more clonally expanded and to have lower generation probabilities than equally common non-associated chains. While some public TCRs were present in many individuals, most TCR sequences turned up only very rarely across donors. According to the authors, the approach could potentially be generalized to other disease states and immunological phenotypes. The 87-base-pair reads could not distinguish some IMGT-functional V segments, including TRBV6-2 and TRBV6-3, so those segments were excluded. According to a later analysis, TCR association rates differed among HLA loci, with DRB1 alleles showing the most associated TCRs and HLA-C alleles showing the fewest. The study gave a list of 150 to 200 TCR beta chains associated with cytomegalovirus. Because counts were too low, about 15 rarely observed V segments, including chromosome 9 orphons, were left out of the earlier analysis of a few hundred of the donors. The cohort was sequenced for TCR beta chains only, and without alpha or paired-chain data the features that could be detected were limited. An earlier analysis of approximately 570 of the donors showed that most TCR beta V segments appeared in productive rearrangements either about 87% or about 30% of the time, which broadly matched IMGT annotations. A further reported finding was that TCR beta sequences accurately predicted the HLA-A and HLA-B alleles for most subjects in the first cohort. Presence/absence analyses assumed roughly uniform sequencing depth across donors, an assumption that may not hold. In a later genetic analysis, a missense DCLRE1C variant was associated with V-gene and J-gene trimming of TCR beta chains, and the association was replicated in an independent cohort. Linkage disequilibrium might explain the correlated functional status among segregating V segments, but an unknown experimental factor could not be ruled out. The classifier was reported to diagnose cytomegalovirus status with high specificity and sensitivity in both the original cohort and the validation cohort. In a later genetic analysis, fewer N-insertions in productive TCRs were reported among donors in an Asian-associated ancestry cluster than the roughly 700-donor mean. In vitro tests confirmed that a few of the cytomegalovirus-associated TCR beta chains recognize cytomegalovirus antigens. Because some donors lacked HLA typing at each locus, the association tests relied only on the typed subset. A later analysis associated 16,951 TCR beta sequences with specific HLA alleles at a false discovery rate of 0.05. In a later analysis, most CMV-associated TCR beta chains were found to appear HLA-restricted, with HLA associations seemingly driven largely by CMV exposure. A cluster of highly shared sequence variants was judged likely to be a technical artifact of the sequencing pipeline. Several of the top co-occurrence clusters appeared to be linked to parvovirus B19, influenza, CMV and Epstein-Barr virus, according to a later analysis. Immune exposure information for the cohort was limited to CMV serostatus.

The receptor library was made with the immunoSEQ multiplex PCR assay. The multiplex PCR relied on a mix of 60 forward primers for TCR Vbeta segments and 13 reverse primers for TCR Jbeta segments. The CDR3 region of rearranged TCR beta genes was amplified from genomic DNA with a multiplex PCR assay. Amplified TCR beta libraries were sequenced as 87-base-pair reads on the Illumina HiSeq System. The original methods were these. A later analysis counted about 80 million unique TCR beta chains across the 666 repertoires, and 9.5 million to 11 million of these chains were shared by at least two donors. Raw reads were error-corrected and collapsed into unique sequences by a nearest-neighbor algorithm in which closely related sequences were merged to remove PCR and sequencing errors. To assign V, D and J gene segments, CDR3 sequences were aligned to IMGT reference sequences. For a sequence to be retained, a match of at least six nucleotides to both a V gene segment and a J gene segment was required. Rearrangements were called productive when the CDR3 lacked stop codons and stayed in frame with V and J; all others were non-productive. CDR3 was defined by IMGT convention, running from the second conserved V-encoded cysteine to the conserved J-encoded phenylalanine. In an earlier analysis of approximately 500 of the donors, sequences lacking an unambiguous match to a single V gene segment were excluded. In an earlier analysis of several hundred of the donors, V segments were called functional above 56.7% productive rearrangements and were called segregating when the between-donor standard deviation exceeded 5%. A statistical classification framework was built to diagnose cytomegalovirus status from the catalog of TCR beta chain sequences. In a later analysis, TCR nucleotide sequences were compared against IMGT/GENE-DB human TR gene sequences so that V and J genes could be assigned. In a later analysis, CDR3 sequences and most-parsimonious VDJ recombination scenarios were assigned using the TCRdist pipeline. In a later analysis, every TCR beta chain was defined by the combination of its CDR3 amino acid sequence and its V-gene family, and reads without a unique V-gene family were dropped. A later analysis removed 500 to 650 highly shared, low-generation-probability nucleotide sequences to deal with suspected cross-contamination and a sequencing artifact. For each public chain, a later analysis derived a clonal expansion index from normalized ranks of inferred template counts within each repertoire. In a later analysis, generation probabilities were computed using a VDJ recombination model fitted to out-of-frame rearrangements, and the results were checked against IGoR. A later analysis scored TCR-TCR, TCR-HLA and TCR-CMV co-occurrence with hypergeometric tests, applying a repertoire-size bias correction to TCR pairs. In a later analysis, false discovery rates were estimated by permuting HLA or CMV assignments 20 times. In a later analysis, co-occurring TCRs were grouped using DBSCAN, with TCRdist sequence similarity added in when clustering inside HLA-allele-positive subsets. Repertoires with fewer than 30,000 or more than 120,000 public chains were left out of co-occurrence clustering, as were four to six repertoires with anomalous nucleotide sharing. What TCRdb holds here is the immuneACCESS table cut down to in-frame rearrangements. Part of the clones is not present; checked against another copy, under half of the missing clones reflect an unresolved V gene, and the others are unexplained. The DNA was the basis for D and trimming; V, J and clone size are from that table. Recorded for this sample are 81,000 or so clones; roughly 75% of them occurred a single time. 3.5% to 5% of the sample belongs to the ten largest clones.

The CDR3 measures 14 amino acids from cysteine to phenylalanine. CDR3 DNA only is kept here, 42 bases in frame from base 1. The germline V gene yields SGHRS for CDR1 and YFSETQ for CDR2. V sheds 0 bases and J sheds 0 bases, leaving 6 bases between their ends. The cohort consisted of 670 or so healthy bone marrow donors. At the time of sampling, every cohort member was nominally healthy, though immune exposures that went unrecorded were likely present. The donor was CMV seronegative and belonged to the group of over 300 seronegative cohort members. A peripheral blood sample was collected from each donor, and TCR beta sequencing was performed on peripheral blood mononuclear cells. The Qiagen DNeasy Blood Extraction Kit was used to extract genomic DNA from the blood cell samples. About this clone itself: Its recognized antigen is unknown. Per-nucleotide qualities are absent, and no much larger clonotype sits a single base away.

The sequenced sample was PBMCs. The sequence is built from TRBV5-1 and TRBJ1-2; no confident D gene assignment can be made. This receptor was obtained from a man in his 60s in good health and CMV-seronegative. The DNA is as follows: TGCGCCAGCAGCTTGGAGCCCGCTAACTATGGCTACACCTTC. This codes for CASSLEPANYGYTF. Supplemented by the reference TRBV5-1 and TRBJ1-2 proteins around the CDR3, the complete variable domain is KAGVTQTPRYLIKTRGQQVTLSCSPISGHRSVSWYQQTPGQGLQFLFEYFSETQRNKGNFPGRFSGRQFSNSRSEMNVSTLELGDSALYLCASSLEPANYGYTFGSGTRLTVV.